The sample holds many counts of the clone carrying this T cell receptor (beta chain). Losses at the gene ends were 4 bases for V and 5 bases for J; bases not matched to a gene: 2. CDR3 length: 15 amino acids. Germline V gene lookup returns CDR1 SGHRS and CDR2 YFSETQ. As every portion of the isolated RNA was reverse transcribed, the sequencing read expressed TCRB transcripts. Measured with immunoSEQ multiplex PCR; TCRdb has only the in-frame clones, and not every one. The repertoire holds about 160,000 clones, with 8.1% as singletons. This specimen belongs to a study of beta chain features in type 1 diabetes.

This sequence was found in a man younger than 35 in good health. What was sequenced was central memory CD4+ T cells from blood. The chain uses TRBV5-1 and TRBJ2-2, with 13 positions matching TRBD2. DNA for the CDR3: TGCGCCAGCAGCCCGGGACTAGCGGGAACCGGGGAGCTGTTTTTT. Protein: CASSPGLAGTGELFF.